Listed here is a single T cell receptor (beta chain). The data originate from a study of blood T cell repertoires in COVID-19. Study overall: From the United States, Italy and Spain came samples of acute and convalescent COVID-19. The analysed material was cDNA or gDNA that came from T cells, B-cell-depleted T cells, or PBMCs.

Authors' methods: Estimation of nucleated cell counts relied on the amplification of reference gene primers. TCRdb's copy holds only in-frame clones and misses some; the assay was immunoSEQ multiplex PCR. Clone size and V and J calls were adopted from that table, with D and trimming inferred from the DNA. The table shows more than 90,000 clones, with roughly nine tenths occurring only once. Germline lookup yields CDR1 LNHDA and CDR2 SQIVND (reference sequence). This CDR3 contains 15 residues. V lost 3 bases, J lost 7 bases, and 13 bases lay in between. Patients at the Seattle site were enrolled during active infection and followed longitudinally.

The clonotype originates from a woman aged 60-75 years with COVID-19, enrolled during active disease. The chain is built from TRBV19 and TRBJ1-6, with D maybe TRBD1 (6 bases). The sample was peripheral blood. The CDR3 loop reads CASSIQTGRNSPLHF. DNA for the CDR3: TGTGCCAGTAGTATCCAGACAGGAAGGAATTCACCCCTCCACTTT. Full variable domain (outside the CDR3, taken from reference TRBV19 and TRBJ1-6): DGGITQSPKYLFRKEGQNVTLSCEQNLNHDAMYWYRQDPGQGLRLIYYSQIVNDFQKGDIAEGYSVSREKKESFPLTVTSAQKNPTAFYLCASSIQTGRNSPLHFGNGTRLTVT.